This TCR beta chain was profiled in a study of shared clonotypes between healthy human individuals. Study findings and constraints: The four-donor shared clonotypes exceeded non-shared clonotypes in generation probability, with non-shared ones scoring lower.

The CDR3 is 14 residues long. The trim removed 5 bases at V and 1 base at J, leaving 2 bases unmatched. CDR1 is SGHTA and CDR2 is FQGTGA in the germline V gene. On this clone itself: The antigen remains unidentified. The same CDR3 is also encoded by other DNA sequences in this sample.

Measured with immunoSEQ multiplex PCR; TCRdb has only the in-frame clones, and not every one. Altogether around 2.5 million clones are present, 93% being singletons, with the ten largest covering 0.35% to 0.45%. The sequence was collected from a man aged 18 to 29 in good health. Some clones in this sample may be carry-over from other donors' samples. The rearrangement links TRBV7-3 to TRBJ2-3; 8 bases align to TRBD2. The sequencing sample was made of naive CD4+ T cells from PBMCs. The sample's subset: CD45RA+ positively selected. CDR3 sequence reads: CASSLGLGTDTQYF. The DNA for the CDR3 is TGTGCCAGCAGCCTGGGACTAGGCACAGATACGCAGTATTTT.